This entry lists 13 T cell receptor beta chains sequenced from one sample in a study of shared clonotypes between healthy human individuals. Sequenced by immunoSEQ multiplex PCR; TCRdb stores in-frame clones only, minus some. The sample yields hundreds of thousands of clones, roughly 70% seen once. The sequencing input was memory CD4+ T cells sorted from blood. Specified subset: CD45RA-negative fraction. The receptor source for this set is a woman younger than 45 in good health.

The V call is TRBV2, the J call TRBJ2-3, with D unresolved. The CDR3 runs to 14 residues. Trimming cost V 8 bases and J 0 bases, with 12 bases left between them. Germline V gives CDR1 SNHLY, CDR2 FYNNEI. Here the CDR3 DNA reads TGTGCCAGCCTCCACCAGCGAAGCACAGATACGCAGTATTTT. It specifies CASLHQRSTDTQYF.

The chain has TRBV6-5 and TRBJ2-7; possibly TRBD1 for D (6 bases). V was pared by 6 bases and J by 2 bases, with 11 bases between. The germline CDR1 and CDR2 sequences are MNHEY and SVGAGI. The CDR3 length is 13 residues. Here the CDR3 DNA reads TGTGCCAGCAGACGGACAGTCGCCTACGAGCAGTACTTC. This sequence encodes CASRRTVAYEQYF.

The chain joins TRBV5-5 to TRBJ1-2; D is uncertain. V was cut by 2 bases and J by 4 bases, with 9 bases left in between. In germline, CDR1 is SGHKS, CDR2 YYEKEE (reference sequence). This CDR3 has 13 amino acids. CDR3 sequence (DNA): TGTGCCAGCAGCTTCGTCGGCTCCTATGGCTACACCTTC. This sequence encodes CASSFVGSYGYTF.

V and J are TRBV5-1 and TRBJ2-5; a weak D match, TRBD1 (6 bases). This CDR3 is built from 15 residues. CDR1 SGHRS and CDR2 YFSETQ come from the germline V gene. The V end was cut by 4 bases, the J end by 1 base, with 14 bases between. CDR3 loop: CASSRSSQGQETQYF. The DNA of the CDR3 is TGCGCCAGCAGCCGAAGCTCACAGGGCCAAGAGACCCAGTACTTC.

The J gene is TRBJ2-1, the V gene TRBV28; 14 bases align to TRBD2. The CDR3 contains 17 residues. J gave up 8 bases and V 6 bases, and 12 bases lay outside the gene matches. Per the germline V gene, CDR1 is MDHEN and CDR2 is SYDVKM. The CDR3 DNA sequence: TGTGCCAGCAGGGGTGACGTGGGGACTAGCGGGAGCGATGAGCAGTTCTTC. It is translated as CASRGDVGTSGSDEQFF.

The chain recombines TRBV6-5 with TRBJ1-5, with 8 bases that match TRBD1. Losses at the gene ends were 4 bases for V and 5 bases for J; bases not matched to a gene: 4. The CDR3 has 14 amino acids. Germline V gene sequence: CDR1 MNHEY, CDR2 SVGAGI. CDR3 sequence (DNA): TGTGCCAGCAGTTTGCAGGGGGCGGATCAGCCCCAGCATTTT. Its translation is CASSLQGADQPQHF.

This clone was seen a handful of times. CDR3: CASSATGWATGELFF. DNA for the CDR3: TGTGCCAGCAGTGCGACAGGGTGGGCCACCGGGGAGCTGTTTTTT. The chain combines TRBV2 with TRBJ2-2; 7 bases agree with TRBD1. Per germline, CDR1 SNHLY and CDR2 FYNNEI. V lost 4 bases to trimming and J lost 4 bases; unmatched junction nucleotides: 6. The CDR3 is made up of 15 amino acids.

This clone occurred once. The rearrangement links TRBV30 to TRBJ2-7, with TRBD2 as a possible D gene (5 bases). V was pared by 1 base and J by 5 bases, with 12 bases between. The germline CDR1 and CDR2 sequences are GTSNPN and SVGIG (reference sequence). This CDR3 region has 13 residues. The CDR3 loop reads CAWSAVTTNEQYF. In DNA form, the CDR3 reads TGTGCCTGGAGTGCAGTGACTACCAACGAGCAGTACTTC.

V usage is TRBV27 and J usage is TRBJ2-7, with D unclear. CDR3 length: 14 amino acids. Germline-derived CDR1 and CDR2 are MNHEY and SMNVEV (reference sequence). V shed 6 bases and J shed 2 bases, with 14 bases lying between them. The CDR3 DNA reads TGTGCCAGCAGCCCCCGGCCCTCTACCTACGAGCAGTACTTC. Amino acid sequence: CASSPRPSTYEQYF.

This clone has at least ten counts. This same CDR3 is encoded by further DNA sequences in the sample. The CDR3 bases are TGTGCCAGCAGTTTTCGGGGAACTGAAGCTTTCTTT. This sequence encodes CASSFRGTEAFF. This chain uses TRBV27 with TRBJ1-1; no firm D call. CDR3 length equals 12 residues. Trimming stripped 3 bases from V and 5 bases from J, with 7 bases between. The germline V gene has CDR1 MNHEY and CDR2 SMNVEV (reference sequence).

The chain has TRBV2 and TRBJ1-1; D gene unclear. Germline V gene sequence: CDR1 SNHLY, CDR2 FYNNEI. V lost 7 bases and J lost 7, with 13 bases in between. CDR3 length: 12 amino acids. CDR3 nucleotides: TGTGCCAGCACAACGAACACGGGTGAAGCTTTCTTT. Encoded protein: CASTTNTGEAFF.

A few counts support this clone. This chain uses TRBV19 with TRBJ2-3; no clear D gene. The ends were cut back, 7 bases at V and 5 bases at J, with 16 bases in the middle. The germline gives CDR1 LNHDA, CDR2 SQIVND (reference sequence). CDR3 size: 14 residues. CDR3 sequence (DNA): TGTGCCAGTACACAAGCGAACACGGGAGATACGCAGTATTTT. The encoded protein is CASTQANTGDTQYF.

Concerning this clone itself: The same CDR3 is also encoded by other DNA sequences in this sample. The V gene is TRBV28, the J gene TRBJ1-5, with a tentative D call TRBD1 (5 bases). Trimming removed 2 bases at V and 2 bases at J, with 10 bases between. Germline CDR1 MDHEN, CDR2 SYDVKM. The CDR3 consists of 15 residues. The DNA for the CDR3 is TGTGCCAGCAGTTTAGAGGGGTCGGGCAATCAGCCCCAGCATTTT. Protein: CASSLEGSGNQPQHF.